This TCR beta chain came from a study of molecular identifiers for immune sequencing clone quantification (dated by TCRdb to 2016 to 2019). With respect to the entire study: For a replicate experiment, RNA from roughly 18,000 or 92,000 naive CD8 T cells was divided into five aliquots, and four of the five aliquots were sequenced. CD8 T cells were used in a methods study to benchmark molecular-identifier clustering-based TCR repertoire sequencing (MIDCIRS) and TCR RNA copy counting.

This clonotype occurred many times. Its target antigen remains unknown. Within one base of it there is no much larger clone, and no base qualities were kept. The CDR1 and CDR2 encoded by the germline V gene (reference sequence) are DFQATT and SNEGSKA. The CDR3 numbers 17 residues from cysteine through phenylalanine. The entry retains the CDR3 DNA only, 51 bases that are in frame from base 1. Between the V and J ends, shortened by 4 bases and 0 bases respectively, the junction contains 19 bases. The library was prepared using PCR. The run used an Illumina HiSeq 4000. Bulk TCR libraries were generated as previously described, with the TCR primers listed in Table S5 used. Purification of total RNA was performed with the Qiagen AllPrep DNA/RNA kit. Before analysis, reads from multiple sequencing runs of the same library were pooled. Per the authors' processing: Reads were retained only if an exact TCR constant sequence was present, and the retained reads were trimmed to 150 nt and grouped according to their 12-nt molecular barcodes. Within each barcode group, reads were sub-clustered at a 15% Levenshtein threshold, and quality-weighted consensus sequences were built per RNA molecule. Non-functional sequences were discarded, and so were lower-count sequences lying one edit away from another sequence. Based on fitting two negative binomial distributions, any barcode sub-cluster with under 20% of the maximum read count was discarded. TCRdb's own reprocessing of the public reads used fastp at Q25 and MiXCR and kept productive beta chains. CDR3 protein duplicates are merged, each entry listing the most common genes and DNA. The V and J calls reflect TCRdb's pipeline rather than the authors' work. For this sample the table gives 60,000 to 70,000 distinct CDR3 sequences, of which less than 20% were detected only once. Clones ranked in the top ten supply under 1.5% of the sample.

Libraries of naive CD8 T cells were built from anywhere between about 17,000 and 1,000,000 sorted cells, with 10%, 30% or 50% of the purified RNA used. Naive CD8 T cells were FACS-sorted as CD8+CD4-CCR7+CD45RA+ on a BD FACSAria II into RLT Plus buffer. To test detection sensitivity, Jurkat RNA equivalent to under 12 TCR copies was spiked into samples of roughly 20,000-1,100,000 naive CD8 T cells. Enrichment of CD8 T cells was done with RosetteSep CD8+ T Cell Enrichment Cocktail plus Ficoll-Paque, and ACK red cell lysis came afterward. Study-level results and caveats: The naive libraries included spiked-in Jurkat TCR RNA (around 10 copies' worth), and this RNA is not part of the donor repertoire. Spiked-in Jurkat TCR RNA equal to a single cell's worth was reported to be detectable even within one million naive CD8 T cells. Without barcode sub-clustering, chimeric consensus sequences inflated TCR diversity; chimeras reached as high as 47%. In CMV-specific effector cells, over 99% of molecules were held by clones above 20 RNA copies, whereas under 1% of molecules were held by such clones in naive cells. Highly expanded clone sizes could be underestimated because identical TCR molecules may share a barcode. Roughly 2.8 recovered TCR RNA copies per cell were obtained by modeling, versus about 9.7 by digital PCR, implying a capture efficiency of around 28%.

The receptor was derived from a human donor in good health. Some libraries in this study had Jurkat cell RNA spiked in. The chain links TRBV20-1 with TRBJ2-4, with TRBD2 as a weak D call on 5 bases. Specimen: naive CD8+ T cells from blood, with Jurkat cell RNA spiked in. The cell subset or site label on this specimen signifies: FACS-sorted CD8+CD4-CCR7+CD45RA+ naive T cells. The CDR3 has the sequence CSATPYGPDLAKNIQYF. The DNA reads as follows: TGCAGTGCTACCCCATACGGACCGGACTTAGCCAAAAACATTCAGTACTTC.